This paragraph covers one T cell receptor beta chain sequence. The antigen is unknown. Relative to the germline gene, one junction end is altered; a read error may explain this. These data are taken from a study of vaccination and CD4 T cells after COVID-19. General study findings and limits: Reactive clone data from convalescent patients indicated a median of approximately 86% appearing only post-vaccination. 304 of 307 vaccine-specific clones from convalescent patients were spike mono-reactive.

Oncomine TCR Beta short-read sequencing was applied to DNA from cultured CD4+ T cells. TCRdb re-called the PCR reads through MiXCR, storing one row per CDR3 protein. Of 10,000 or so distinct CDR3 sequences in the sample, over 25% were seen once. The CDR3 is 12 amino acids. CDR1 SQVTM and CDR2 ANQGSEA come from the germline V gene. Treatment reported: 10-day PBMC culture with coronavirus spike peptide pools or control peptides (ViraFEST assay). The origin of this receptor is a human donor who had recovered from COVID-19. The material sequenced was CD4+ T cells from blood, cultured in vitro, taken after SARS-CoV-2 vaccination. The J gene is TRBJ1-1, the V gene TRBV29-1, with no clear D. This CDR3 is CSAGKPDTLIKF. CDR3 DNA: TGCAGCGCCGGAAAGCCTGACACTCTGATAAAATTT.